These 24 T cell receptor beta chains were all obtained from the same sample, sequenced in a study of shared clonotypes between healthy human individuals. Generated by immunoSEQ multiplex PCR, the TCRdb table keeps only in-frame clones and is missing some. Among millions of clones, 85% to 95% were seen once, and the ten largest hold about 0.13%. Sequencing input: naive CD4+ T cells sorted from blood. The sample's subset: CD45RA+ positively selected. The receptor set was obtained from a man between 18 and 29 years old in good health.

V gene TRBV29-1 combines with J gene TRBJ1-2; D remains unclear. Germline CDR1 is SQVTM and CDR2 is ANQGSEA. The CDR3 has 13 residues. V was trimmed by 5 bases and J by 8 bases, leaving 18 bases between them. Here the CDR3 reads CSVPRVESWGYTF. The CDR3 nucleotides are TGCAGCGTTCCACGGGTAGAGTCCTGGGGCTACACCTTC.

The chain carries TRBV5-4 and TRBJ1-5, with TRBD1 identical over 11 bases. The CDR3 runs to 15 residues. In germline, CDR1 is SGHNT, CDR2 YYREEE (reference sequence). With V trimmed by 0 bases and J by 7 bases, 3 bases remained unmatched. For the CDR3, the DNA is TGTGCCAGCAGCTTGGCTGGGACAGGGGGACAGCCCCAGCATTTT. Its protein is CASSLAGTGGQPQHF.

The V call is TRBV11-2, the J call TRBJ1-2; D remains ambiguous. There are 13 residues in the CDR3. CDR1 is SGHAT and CDR2 is FQNNGV in the germline V gene. The ends were cut back, 4 bases at V and 5 bases at J, with 11 bases in the middle. The CDR3: CASSSGLGYGYTF. CDR3 DNA sequence: TGTGCCAGCAGCTCCGGGTTGGGGTATGGCTACACCTTC.

The chain uses TRBV28 and TRBJ2-2, with TRBD1 matching over 7 bases. This CDR3 contains 16 residues. Germline loops: CDR1 MDHEN, CDR2 SYDVKM. The V segment lost 5 bases and the J segment 6 bases; nucleotides outside the gene matches: 12. CDR3 sequence reads: CASSPGQLGASGELFF. For the CDR3, the DNA is TGTGCCAGCAGTCCGGGACAGTTAGGTGCCTCCGGGGAGCTGTTTTTT.

The rearrangement uses TRBV10-2 and TRBJ2-3, with TRBD2 identical over 7 bases. CDR3 size: 15 residues. Per the germline V gene, CDR1 is WSHSY and CDR2 is SAAADI. V dropped 1 base and J dropped 2; count of bases not matched to a gene: 3. The CDR3 sequence: CASSEYGRYTDTQYF. CDR3 coding DNA: TGCGCCAGCAGTGAGTACGGGAGGTACACAGATACGCAGTATTTT.

The chain recombines TRBV28 with TRBJ1-2; no firm D call. Germline V CDR1 and CDR2: MDHEN, SYDVKM. Between the trimmed V and J ends, which lost 6 bases and 7 bases, there was a span of 12 bases. The CDR3 has 12 residues. CDR3 nucleotide sequence: TGTGCCAGCAGGGTTAGTGAGCGTGGCTACACCTTC. Translated: CASRVSERGYTF.

This chain links TRBV2 with TRBJ1-4; D unclear. The CDR3 totals 12 residues. The ends were cut back, 8 bases at V and 7 bases at J, with 11 bases in the middle. The germline gives CDR1 SNHLY, CDR2 FYNNEI. The CDR3 is CASGSRVEKLFF. CDR3 coding DNA: TGTGCCAGCGGATCGAGGGTTGAAAAACTGTTTTTT.

V gene TRBV11-2 combines with J gene TRBJ2-3; unclear D gene. This CDR3 is 13 amino acids long. With 5 bases removed from V and 5 bases from J, the gap between germline ends came to 11 bases. Germline loops: CDR1 SGHAT, CDR2 FQNNGV. CDR3 bases: TGTGCCAGCAGCCTTCCTGGCGAAGATACGCAGTATTTT. It is translated as CASSLPGEDTQYF. Together with reference TRBV11-2 and TRBJ2-3, the CDR3 gives the full variable domain: EAGVAQSPRYKIIEKRQSVAFWCNPISGHATLYWYQQILGQGPKLLIQFQNNGVVDDSQLPKDRFSAERLKGVDSTLKIQPAKLEDSAVYLCASSLPGEDTQYFGPGTRLTVL.

This chain joins TRBV19 and TRBJ2-5; 14 nucleotides align to TRBD2. V trimming: 1 base; J trimming: 1 base; junction bases outside the gene matches: 2. Germline V gives CDR1 LNHDA, CDR2 SQIVND (reference sequence). The CDR3 contains 17 residues. The CDR3 DNA reads as TGTGCCAGTAGTATAGCGGGGACTAGCGGGGGCCAAGAGACCCAGTACTTC. This encodes CASSIAGTSGGQETQYF.

This chain uses TRBV4-3 with TRBJ2-3, with TRBD2 matching over 16 bases. Germline CDR1 is LGHNA and CDR2 is YSLEER. CDR3 length: 16 residues. The V segment lost 4 bases and the J segment 4 bases; nucleotides outside the gene matches: 2. The CDR3 loop reads CASSPGLAGGSDTQYF. The CDR3 DNA reads TGCGCCAGCAGCCCGGGACTAGCGGGAGGGTCAGATACGCAGTATTTT.

The chain joins TRBV20-1 to TRBJ2-3; D ambiguous. This CDR3 is built from 10 residues. From germline, CDR1 is DFQATT and CDR2 SNEGSKA (reference sequence). V was cut by 6 bases and J by 10 bases, with 11 bases left in between. The CDR3 DNA reads as TGCAGTGCCGGGCGTCTGGCGCAGTATTTT. Encoded protein: CSAGRLAQYF.

This clone was observed a single time. The CDR3 loop reads CASSSTDRVTEAFF. The CDR3 nucleotides are TGTGCCAGCAGTTCCACGGACAGGGTCACTGAAGCTTTCTTT. This rearrangement joins TRBV28 to TRBJ1-1, with 8 bases lining up with TRBD1. With 4 bases clipped from V and 4 bases from J, the junction kept 5 bases outside the gene matches. The CDR3 covers 14 residues. CDR1 and CDR2 (germline): MDHEN, SYDVKM.

This chain connects TRBV10-3 to TRBJ1-1; D gene uncertain. CDR1 is ENHRY and CDR2 is SYGVKD in the germline V gene. The V end lost 4 bases, the J end lost 11 bases, and 14 bases lay between the germline ends. This CDR3 is 12 amino acids long. The CDR3: CAISGWSGDAFF. In nucleotides, the CDR3 is TGTGCCATCAGTGGGTGGTCAGGTGACGCTTTCTTT.

The J gene is TRBJ1-1, the V gene TRBV6-1; TRBD1 is a possible D gene (5 bases). The length of the CDR3 is 14 residues. The V end was cut by 8 bases, the J end by 4 bases, with 17 bases between. Germline CDR1 MNHNS, CDR2 SASEGT. The chain's CDR3 is CASSNGGLVTEAFF. The CDR3, as DNA: TGTGCCAGCTCTAATGGGGGACTGGTCACTGAAGCTTTCTTT.

V is TRBV27 and J is TRBJ2-7; 12 nucleotides line up with TRBD2. Germline CDR1 and CDR2: MNHEY and SMNVEV (reference sequence). The J segment lost 6 bases and the V segment lost 5 bases, leaving 8 bases of the junction unmatched. This CDR3 spans 15 amino acids. CDR3 region: CASSPRLAGVREQYF. The CDR3 DNA reads as TGTGCCAGCAGTCCGCGACTAGCGGGGGTACGCGAGCAGTACTTC.

The chain joins TRBV11-3 to TRBJ2-1; D is ambiguous. This CDR3 has 13 amino acids. The germline gives CDR1 SGHNT, CDR2 YENEEA. V gave up 4 bases and J gave up 0 bases, with 4 bases separating them. The CDR3 nucleotides are TGTGCCAGCAGCTCCCACTCCTACAATGAGCAGTTCTTC. The encoded protein is CASSSHSYNEQFF.

The CDR3 sequence is CASSRDSWNEKLFF. The CDR3 DNA reads as TGTGCCAGCAGTAGGGACAGTTGGAATGAAAAACTGTTTTTT. This rearrangement joins TRBV28 to TRBJ1-4; 7 bases agree with TRBD1. Germline-derived CDR1 and CDR2 are MDHEN and SYDVKM. J lost 5 bases, V lost 5 bases, and 5 bases had no gene match. The CDR3 is 14 residues long.

This clone was observed a few times. This chain connects TRBV30 to TRBJ2-2; a weak D match, TRBD2 (5 bases). Deletions cut 7 bases from V and 7 bases from J, with 10 bases between. Per the germline V gene, CDR1 is GTSNPN and CDR2 is SVGIG (reference sequence). The CDR3 sequence is 11 residues long. The CDR3 is CASPSGGELFF. CDR3 sequence (DNA): TGTGCCTCCCCCAGCGGCGGGGAGCTGTTTTTT.

In regard to this clone: One end of the junction fails to match germline, which may point to a read error. The chain links TRBV11-2 to TRBJ2-5, with D tentatively TRBD2 (5 bases). CDR1 is SGHAT and CDR2 is FQNNGV in the germline V gene. The CDR3 extends over 12 amino acids. CDR3 region: CASSLDRGSPNF. The DNA of the CDR3 is TGTGCCAGCAGCTTAGATCGGGGTAGCCCCAACTTC.

This clone was picked up one time. The CDR3 DNA follows: TGTGCCATCAGGGGGGCAGAGGACACTGAAGCTTTCTTT. It is translated as CAIRGAEDTEAFF. The chain is built from TRBV10-3 and TRBJ1-1; the D gene is possibly TRBD1 (6 bases). V lost 6 bases and J lost 3, with 11 bases in between. Germline V gene sequence: CDR1 ENHRY, CDR2 SYGVKD. The length of the CDR3 is 13 residues.

V is TRBV5-6 and J is TRBJ2-1; 8 nucleotides agree with TRBD2. The CDR3 extends over 17 amino acids. The germline V gene has CDR1 SGHDT and CDR2 YYEEEE. The V and J ends lost 4 bases and 2 bases, in that order; junction bases with no gene match: 11. CDR3 residues: CASSPVRSGSAYNEQFF. Here the CDR3 DNA reads TGTGCCAGCAGCCCCGTCAGGAGCGGGAGCGCCTACAATGAGCAGTTCTTC.

The V and J genes are TRBV15 and TRBJ1-5; a weak D match, TRBD1 (5 bases). The CDR3 has 12 residues. The germline CDR1 and CDR2 sequences are LNHNV and YYDKDF (reference sequence). The germline V and J ends were trimmed by 3 bases and 9 bases, with 9 bases remaining between them. The CDR3 DNA is TGTGCCACCAGCAGTCAGGGTCCGCCCCAGCATTTT. Residues: CATSSQGPPQHF.

The gene calls are TRBV30 and TRBJ2-5, with D unclear. The CDR3 length is 14 residues. V lost 0 bases, J lost 2 bases, and 10 bases lay in between. The V gene's germline CDR1 is GTSNPN and CDR2 SVGIG (reference sequence). The CDR3 is CAWSVGYGQETQYF. The CDR3 DNA sequence: TGTGCCTGGAGTGTAGGATACGGACAAGAGACCCAGTACTTC.

The chain carries TRBV5-8 and TRBJ2-7; 10 nucleotides match TRBD1. V shed 5 bases, J shed 6 bases, and the junction held 11 bases outside the gene matches. Germline V gene lookup returns CDR1 SGHTS and CDR2 YDEGEE. The CDR3 sequence is 15 residues long. DNA of the CDR3: TGTGCCAGCAGGCCCCCCGGGACAGGGGTCTCCGAGCAGTACTTC. It encodes CASRPPGTGVSEQYF.